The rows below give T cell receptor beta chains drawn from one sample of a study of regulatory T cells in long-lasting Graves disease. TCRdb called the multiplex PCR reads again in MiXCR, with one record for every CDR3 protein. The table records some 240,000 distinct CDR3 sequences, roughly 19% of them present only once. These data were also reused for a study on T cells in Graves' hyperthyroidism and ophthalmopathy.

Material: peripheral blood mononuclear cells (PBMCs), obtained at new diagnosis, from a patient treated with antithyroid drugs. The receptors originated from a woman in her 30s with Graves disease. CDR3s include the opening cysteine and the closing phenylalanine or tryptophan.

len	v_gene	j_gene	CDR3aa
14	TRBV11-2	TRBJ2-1	CASSWGTRVNEQFF
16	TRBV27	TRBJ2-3	CASTTFVAGITDTQYF
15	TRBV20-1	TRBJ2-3	CSAMTPGTSGGTQYF
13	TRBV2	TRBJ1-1	CASTLIQATEAFF
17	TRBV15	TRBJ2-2	CATSRPRGTGRTGELFF
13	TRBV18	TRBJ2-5	CASSLQGAETQYF
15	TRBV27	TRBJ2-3	CASSLGGLSTDTQYF
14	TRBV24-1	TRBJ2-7	CATSDSSGYPKQYF
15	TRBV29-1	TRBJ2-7	CSVEDAQRGGHEQYF
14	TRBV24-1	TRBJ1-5	CATSVGGTDQPQHF
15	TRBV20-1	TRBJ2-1	CSAFPVAGGQDEQFF
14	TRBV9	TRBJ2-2	CASSVAPDTGELFF
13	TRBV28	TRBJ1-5	CASSPGGGQPQHF
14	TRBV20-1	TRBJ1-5	CSAQQGTGNQPQHF
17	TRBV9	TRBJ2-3	CASSPRSTSVGGDTQYF
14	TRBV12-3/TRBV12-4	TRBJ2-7	CASSLAGTGYEQYF
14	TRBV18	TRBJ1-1	CASSPVLGNTEAFF